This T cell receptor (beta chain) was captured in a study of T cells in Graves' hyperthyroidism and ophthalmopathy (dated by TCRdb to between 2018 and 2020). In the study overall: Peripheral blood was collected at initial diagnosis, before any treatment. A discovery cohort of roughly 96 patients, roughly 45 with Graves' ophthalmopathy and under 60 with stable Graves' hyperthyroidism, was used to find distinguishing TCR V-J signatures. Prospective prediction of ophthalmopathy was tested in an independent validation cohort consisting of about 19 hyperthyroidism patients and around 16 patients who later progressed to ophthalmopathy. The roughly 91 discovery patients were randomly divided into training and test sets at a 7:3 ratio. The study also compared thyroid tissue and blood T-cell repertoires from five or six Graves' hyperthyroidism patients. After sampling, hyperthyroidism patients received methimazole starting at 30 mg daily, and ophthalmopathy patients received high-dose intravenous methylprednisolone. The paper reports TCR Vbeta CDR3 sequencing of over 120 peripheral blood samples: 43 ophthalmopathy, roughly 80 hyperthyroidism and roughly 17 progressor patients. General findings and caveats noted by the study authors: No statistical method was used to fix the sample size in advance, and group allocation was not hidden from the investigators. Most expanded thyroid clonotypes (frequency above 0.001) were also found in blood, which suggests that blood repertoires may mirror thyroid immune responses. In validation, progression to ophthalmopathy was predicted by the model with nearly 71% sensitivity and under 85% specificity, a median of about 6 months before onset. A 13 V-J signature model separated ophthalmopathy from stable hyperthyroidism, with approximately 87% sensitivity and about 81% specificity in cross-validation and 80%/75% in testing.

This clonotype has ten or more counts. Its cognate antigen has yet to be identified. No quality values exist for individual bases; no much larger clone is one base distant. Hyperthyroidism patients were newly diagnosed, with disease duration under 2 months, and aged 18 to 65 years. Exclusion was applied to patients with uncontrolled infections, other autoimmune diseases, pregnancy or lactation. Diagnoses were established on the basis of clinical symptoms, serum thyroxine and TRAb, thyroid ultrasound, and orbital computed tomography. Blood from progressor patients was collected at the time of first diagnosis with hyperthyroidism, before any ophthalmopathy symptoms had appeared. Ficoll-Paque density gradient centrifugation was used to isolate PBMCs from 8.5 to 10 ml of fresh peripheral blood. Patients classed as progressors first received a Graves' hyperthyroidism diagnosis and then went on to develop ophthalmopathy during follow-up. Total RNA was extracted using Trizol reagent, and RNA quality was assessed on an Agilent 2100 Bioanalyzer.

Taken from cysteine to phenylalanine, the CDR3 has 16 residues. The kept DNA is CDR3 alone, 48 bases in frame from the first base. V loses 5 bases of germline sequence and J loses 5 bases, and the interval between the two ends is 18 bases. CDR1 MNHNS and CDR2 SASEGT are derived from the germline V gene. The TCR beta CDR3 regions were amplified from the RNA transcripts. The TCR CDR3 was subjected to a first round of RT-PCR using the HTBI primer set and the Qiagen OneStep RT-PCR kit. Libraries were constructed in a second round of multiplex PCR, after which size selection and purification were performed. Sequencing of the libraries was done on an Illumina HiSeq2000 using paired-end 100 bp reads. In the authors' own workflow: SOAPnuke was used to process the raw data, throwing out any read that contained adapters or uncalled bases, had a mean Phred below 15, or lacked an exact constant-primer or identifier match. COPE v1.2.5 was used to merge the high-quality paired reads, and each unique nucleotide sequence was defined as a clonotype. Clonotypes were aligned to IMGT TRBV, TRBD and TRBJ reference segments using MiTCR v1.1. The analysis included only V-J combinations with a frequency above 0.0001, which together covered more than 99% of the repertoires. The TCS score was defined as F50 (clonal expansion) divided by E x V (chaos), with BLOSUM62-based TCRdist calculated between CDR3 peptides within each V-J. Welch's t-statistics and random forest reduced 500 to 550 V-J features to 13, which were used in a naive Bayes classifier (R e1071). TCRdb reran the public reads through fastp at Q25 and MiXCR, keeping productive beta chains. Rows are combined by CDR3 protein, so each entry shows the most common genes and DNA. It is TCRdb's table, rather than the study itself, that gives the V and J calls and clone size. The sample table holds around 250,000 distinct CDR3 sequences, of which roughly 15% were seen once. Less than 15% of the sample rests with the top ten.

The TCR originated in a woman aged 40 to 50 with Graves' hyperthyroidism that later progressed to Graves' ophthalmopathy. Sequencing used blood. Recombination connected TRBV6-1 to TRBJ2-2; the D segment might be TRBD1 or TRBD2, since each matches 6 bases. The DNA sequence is TGTGCCAGCAGTTTAGTACAGGGAGGTGTGACCGGGGAGCTGTTTTTT. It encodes CASSLVQGGVTGELFF.